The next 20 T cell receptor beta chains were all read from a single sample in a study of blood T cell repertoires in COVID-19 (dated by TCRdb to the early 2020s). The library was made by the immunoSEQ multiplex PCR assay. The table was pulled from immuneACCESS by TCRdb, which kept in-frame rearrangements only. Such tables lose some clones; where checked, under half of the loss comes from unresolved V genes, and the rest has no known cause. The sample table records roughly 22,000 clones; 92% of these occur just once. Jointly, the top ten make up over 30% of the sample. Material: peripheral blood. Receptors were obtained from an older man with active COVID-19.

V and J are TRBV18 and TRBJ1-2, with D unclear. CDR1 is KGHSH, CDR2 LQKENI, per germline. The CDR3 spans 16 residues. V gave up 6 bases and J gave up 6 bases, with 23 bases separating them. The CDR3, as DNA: TGTGCCAGCTCCCCGAATACCCGGACTCTTAGAGATGGCTACACCTTC. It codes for CASSPNTRTLRDGYTF.

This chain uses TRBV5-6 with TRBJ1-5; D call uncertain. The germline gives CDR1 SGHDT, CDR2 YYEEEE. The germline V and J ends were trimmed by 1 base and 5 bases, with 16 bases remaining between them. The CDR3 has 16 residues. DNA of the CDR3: TGTGCCAGCAGCTTGACCTCAGGCGCGTATTATCAGCCCCAGCATTTT. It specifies CASSLTSGAYYQPQHF.

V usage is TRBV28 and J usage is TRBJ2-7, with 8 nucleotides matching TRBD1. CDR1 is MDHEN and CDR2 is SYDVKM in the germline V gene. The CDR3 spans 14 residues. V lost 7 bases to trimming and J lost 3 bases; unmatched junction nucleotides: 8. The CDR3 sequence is CASTLRTGNYEQYF. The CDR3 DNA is TGTGCCAGCACTCTACGGACAGGGAACTACGAGCAGTACTTC.

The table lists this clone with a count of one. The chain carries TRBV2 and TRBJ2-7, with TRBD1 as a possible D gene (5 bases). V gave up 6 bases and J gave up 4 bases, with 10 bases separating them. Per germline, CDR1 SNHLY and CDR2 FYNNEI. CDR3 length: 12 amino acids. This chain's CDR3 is CASSRDSYEQYF. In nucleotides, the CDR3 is TGTGCCAGCAGCCGAGACAGTTACGAGCAGTACTTC.

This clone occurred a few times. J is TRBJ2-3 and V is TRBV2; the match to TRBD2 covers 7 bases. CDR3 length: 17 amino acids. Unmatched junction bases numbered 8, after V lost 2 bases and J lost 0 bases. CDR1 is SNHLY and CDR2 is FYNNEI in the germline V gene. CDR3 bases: TGTGCCAGCAGTGAATGGGGGGGGAAGTCTAGCACAGATACGCAGTATTTT. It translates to CASSEWGGKSSTDTQYF. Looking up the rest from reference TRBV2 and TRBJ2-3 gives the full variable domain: EPEVTQTPSHQVTQMGQEVILRCVPISNHLYFYWYRQILGQKVEFLVSFYNNEISEKSEIFDDQFSVERPDGSNFTLKIRSTKLEDSAMYFCASSEWGGKSSTDTQYFGPGTRLTVL.

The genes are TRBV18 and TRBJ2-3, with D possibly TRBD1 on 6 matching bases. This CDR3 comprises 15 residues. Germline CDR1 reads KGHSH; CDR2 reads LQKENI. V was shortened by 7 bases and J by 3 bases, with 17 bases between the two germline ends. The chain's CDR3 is CASYRAHLRTDTQYF. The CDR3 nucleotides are TGTGCCAGCTACAGGGCCCACCTTCGAACAGATACGCAGTATTTT.

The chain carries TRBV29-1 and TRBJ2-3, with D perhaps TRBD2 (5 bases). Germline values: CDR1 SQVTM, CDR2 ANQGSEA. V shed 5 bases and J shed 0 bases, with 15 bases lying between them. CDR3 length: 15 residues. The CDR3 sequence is CSVMGALTSTDTQYF. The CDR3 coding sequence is TGCAGCGTTATGGGAGCCCTTACTAGCACAGATACGCAGTATTTT.

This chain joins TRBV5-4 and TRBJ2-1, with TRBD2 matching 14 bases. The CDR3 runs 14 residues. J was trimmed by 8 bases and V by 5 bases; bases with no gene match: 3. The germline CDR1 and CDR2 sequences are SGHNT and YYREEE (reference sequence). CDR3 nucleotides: TGTGCCAGCAGTGGGACTAGCGGGAGCTATGAGCAGTTCTTC. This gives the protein CASSGTSGSYEQFF.

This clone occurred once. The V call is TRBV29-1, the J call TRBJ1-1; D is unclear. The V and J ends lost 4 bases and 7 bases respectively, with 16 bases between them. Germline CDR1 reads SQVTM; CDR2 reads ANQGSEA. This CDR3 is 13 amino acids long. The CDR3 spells CSVGSGRGGEAFF. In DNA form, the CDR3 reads TGCAGCGTTGGGTCCGGTCGTGGCGGTGAAGCTTTCTTT.

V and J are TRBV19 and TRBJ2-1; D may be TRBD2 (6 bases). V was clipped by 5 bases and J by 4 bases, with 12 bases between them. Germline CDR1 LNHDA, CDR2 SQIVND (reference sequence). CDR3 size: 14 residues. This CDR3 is CASSPPGVYNEQFF. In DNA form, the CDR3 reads TGTGCCAGTAGTCCACCGGGGGTTTACAATGAGCAGTTCTTC. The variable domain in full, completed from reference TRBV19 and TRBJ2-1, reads DGGITQSPKYLFRKEGQNVTLSCEQNLNHDAMYWYRQDPGQGLRLIYYSQIVNDFQKGDIAEGYSVSREKKESFPLTVTSAQKNPTAFYLCASSPPGVYNEQFFGPGTRLTVL.

CDR3 loop: CASSPIDSNTEAFF. The CDR3 nucleotides read TGTGCCAGCTCACCCATCGACAGTAACACTGAAGCTTTCTTT. The chain links TRBV18 to TRBJ1-1; a weak D match, TRBD1 (5 bases). Germline V CDR1 and CDR2: KGHSH, LQKENI. This CDR3 is built from 14 residues. Trimming pared 3 bases from V and 2 bases from J, leaving 10 bases between.

The CDR3 nucleotides are TGTGCCAGCTCACCAAGGGGCGCAGGATCAGATTCACCCCTCCACTTT. Translation: CASSPRGAGSDSPLHF. The V gene is TRBV18, the J gene TRBJ1-6, with D possibly matching TRBD1 (5 bases). Germline CDR1 and CDR2: KGHSH and LQKENI. Trimming left V 2 bases short and J 8 bases short, with 16 bases between. This CDR3 has 16 residues.

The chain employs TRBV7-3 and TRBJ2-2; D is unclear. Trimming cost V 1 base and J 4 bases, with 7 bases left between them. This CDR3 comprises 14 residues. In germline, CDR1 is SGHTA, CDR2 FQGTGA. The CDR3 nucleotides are TGTGCCAGCAGCTTAATCCCCGGCACCGGGGAGCTGTTTTTT. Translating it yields CASSLIPGTGELFF.

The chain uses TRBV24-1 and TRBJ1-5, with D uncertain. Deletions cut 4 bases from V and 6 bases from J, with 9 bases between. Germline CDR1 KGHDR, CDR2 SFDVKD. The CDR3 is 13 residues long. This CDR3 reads CATSEAGRQPQHF. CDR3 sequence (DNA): TGTGCCACCAGTGAGGCAGGTCGTCAGCCCCAGCATTTT.

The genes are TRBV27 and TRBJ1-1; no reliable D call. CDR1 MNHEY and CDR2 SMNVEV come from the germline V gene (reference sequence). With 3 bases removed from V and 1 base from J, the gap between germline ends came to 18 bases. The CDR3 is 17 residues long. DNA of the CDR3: TGTGCCAGCAGTTTTCAATATCCGGGGTTCAGGAACACTGAAGCTTTCTTT. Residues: CASSFQYPGFRNTEAFF.

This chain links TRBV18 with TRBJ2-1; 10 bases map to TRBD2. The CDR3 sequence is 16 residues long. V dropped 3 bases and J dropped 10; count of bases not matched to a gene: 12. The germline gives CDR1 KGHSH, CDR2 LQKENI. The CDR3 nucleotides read TGTGCCAGCTCACCTCTTTCTAGCGGGGGCTCCGTGGAGCAGTTCTTC. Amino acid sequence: CASSPLSSGGSVEQFF.

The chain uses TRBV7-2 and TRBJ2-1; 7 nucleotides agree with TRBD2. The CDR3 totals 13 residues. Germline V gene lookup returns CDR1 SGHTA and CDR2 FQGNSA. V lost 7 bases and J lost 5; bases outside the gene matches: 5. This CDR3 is CASNLGLNNEQFF. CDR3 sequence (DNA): TGTGCCAGCAACCTGGGACTAAACAATGAGCAGTTCTTC. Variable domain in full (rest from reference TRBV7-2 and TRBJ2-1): GAGVSQSPSNKVTEKGKDVELRCDPISGHTALYWYRQSLGQGLEFLIYFQGNSAPDKSGLPSDRFSAERTGGSVSTLTIQRTQQEDSAVYLCASNLGLNNEQFFGPGTRLTVL.

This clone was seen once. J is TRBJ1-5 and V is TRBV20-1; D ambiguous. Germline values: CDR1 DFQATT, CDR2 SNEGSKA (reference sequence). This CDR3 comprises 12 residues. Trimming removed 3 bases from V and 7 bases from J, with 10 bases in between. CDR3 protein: CSASWTTQPQHF. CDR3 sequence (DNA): TGCAGTGCTAGTTGGACTACACAGCCCCAGCATTTT.

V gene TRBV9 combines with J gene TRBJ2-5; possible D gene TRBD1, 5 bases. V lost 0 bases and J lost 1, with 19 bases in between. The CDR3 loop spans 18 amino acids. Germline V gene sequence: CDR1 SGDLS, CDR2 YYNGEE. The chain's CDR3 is CASSVAGWGFSTQETQYF. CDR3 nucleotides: TGTGCCAGCAGCGTAGCAGGGTGGGGCTTCTCCACCCAAGAGACCCAGTACTTC.

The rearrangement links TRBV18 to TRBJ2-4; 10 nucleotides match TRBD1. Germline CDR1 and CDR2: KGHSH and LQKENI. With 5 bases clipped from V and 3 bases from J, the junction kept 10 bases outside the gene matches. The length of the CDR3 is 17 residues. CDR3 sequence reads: CASSFRDRGVVKNIQYF. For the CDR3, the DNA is TGTGCCAGCTCATTCCGGGACAGGGGAGTTGTCAAAAACATTCAGTACTTC. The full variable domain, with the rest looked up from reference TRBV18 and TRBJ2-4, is NAGVMQNPRHLVRRRGQEARLRCSPMKGHSHVYWYRQLPEEGLKFMVYLQKENIIDESGMPKERFSAEFPKEGPSILRIQQVVRGDSAAYFCASSFRDRGVVKNIQYFGAGTRLSVL.